The 19 T cell receptor beta chains reported below all come from one sample, sequenced in a study of somatic mutations in cytotoxic T cells in rheumatoid arthritis. The method was immunoSEQ multiplex PCR; TCRdb's version includes in-frame clones alone and lacks a portion of them. The table has about 23,000 clones, 70% to 90% seen once; the top ten hold approximately 3.8%. Sequenced sample: CD8+ T cells sorted from blood. The receptors derive from an adult with rheumatoid arthritis.

V is TRBV6-5 and J is TRBJ2-7; no clear D. Between the trimmed V and J ends, which lost 2 bases and 4 bases, there was a span of 9 bases. The CDR3 extends over 13 amino acids. Germline CDR1 is MNHEY and CDR2 is SVGAGI. This chain's CDR3 is CASSYPNAYEQYF. CDR3 in DNA: TGTGCCAGCAGTTACCCAAACGCATACGAGCAGTACTTC.

This clone appeared once. Written as DNA, the CDR3 is TGCGCCAGCAGCCAAGAATTGGGACAGGGAGGTAATTCACCCCTCCACTTT. This sequence encodes CASSQELGQGGNSPLHF. This rearrangement joins TRBV4-1 to TRBJ1-6, with TRBD1 matching 9 bases. There are 17 residues in the CDR3. Germline V gene lookup returns CDR1 MGHRA and CDR2 YSYEKL. After removal of 0 bases from V and 6 bases from J, the junction contained 6 bases not matched to a gene.

The V gene is TRBV27, the J gene TRBJ1-2; 12 positions match TRBD1. J gave up 8 bases and V 6 bases, and 13 bases lay outside the gene matches. Germline CDR1 and CDR2: MNHEY and SMNVEV (reference sequence). This CDR3 has 16 amino acids. CDR3 sequence reads: CASSLIPGQGAWGYTF. The CDR3 DNA reads TGTGCCAGCAGCCTTATACCGGGACAGGGGGCTTGGGGCTACACCTTC.

J is TRBJ2-1 and V is TRBV6-5, with D possibly TRBD1 on 5 matching bases. Germline loops: CDR1 MNHEY, CDR2 SVGAGI. Deletions cut 2 bases from V and 3 bases from J, with 8 bases between. The CDR3 is 14 amino acids. DNA of the CDR3: TGTGCCAGCAGTTACGGGCAGGGCTACAATGAGCAGTTCTTC. It translates to CASSYGQGYNEQFF.

CDR3 sequence reads: CASSSTASYGYTF. CDR3 bases: TGTGCCAGCAGTTCCACAGCATCCTATGGCTACACCTTC. The J gene is TRBJ1-2, the V gene TRBV6-5; D not resolved. V was shortened by 4 bases and J by 4 bases, with 10 bases between the two germline ends. Germline CDR1 MNHEY, CDR2 SVGAGI. The CDR3 contains 13 residues.

The V and J genes are TRBV21-1 and TRBJ2-7; TRBD2 was called by the table and not checked on the DNA. TRBV21-1 is a documented pseudogene. The CDR3 is made up of 10 amino acids. CDR3 DNA: TGTGCCAGCAGCTCGGACGAGCAGTACTTC. Translation gives CASSSDEQYF.

The chain links TRBV19 to TRBJ1-1; D possibly corresponds to TRBD1 (6 bases). Germline V lookup: CDR1 LNHDA, CDR2 SQIVND (reference sequence). V was shortened by 5 bases and J by 0 bases, with 13 bases between the two germline ends. This CDR3 is built from 15 residues. The CDR3 protein is CASSPPGALNTEAFF. As DNA, the CDR3 is TGTGCCAGTAGTCCGCCAGGGGCTCTGAACACTGAAGCTTTCTTT.

CDR3 protein: CASSSGQGRGTEAFF. CDR3 DNA: TGTGCCAGCAGCTCTGGACAGGGTCGAGGGACTGAAGCTTTCTTT. The chain employs TRBV7-6 and TRBJ1-1; 8 bases map to TRBD1. The germline V gene encodes CDR1 SGHVS and CDR2 FNYEAQ. The CDR3 is made up of 15 amino acids. Germline trimming cut 4 bases from V and 5 bases from J; bases unmatched to any gene: 9.

This clone was counted only a few times. The chain employs TRBV19 and TRBJ2-2; no definite D call. The CDR3 length is 14 residues. CDR1 is LNHDA, CDR2 SQIVND, per germline (reference sequence). The V gene lost 5 bases and the J gene lost 4 bases, with 11 bases spanning the gap. This CDR3 reads CASSATGSTGELFF. CDR3 bases: TGTGCCAGTAGTGCGACTGGCTCCACCGGGGAGCTGTTTTTT.

This sequence joins TRBV29-1 and TRBJ2-1; D is undetermined. The CDR3 spans 13 residues. Trimming stripped 4 bases from V and 2 bases from J, with 9 bases between. Germline assignment: CDR1 SQVTM and CDR2 ANQGSEA. The CDR3 nucleotides read TGCAGCGTTGCAACCGGCGCCTACAATGAGCAGTTCTTC. Translation: CSVATGAYNEQFF.

The chain carries TRBV5-4 and TRBJ2-2, with 8 bases identical to TRBD2. Per germline, CDR1 SGHNT and CDR2 YYREEE (reference sequence). The CDR3 sequence is 15 residues long. V shed 5 bases and J 1 base; nucleotides not matched to a gene: 4. The CDR3 spells CASSWLAGNTGELFF. In nucleotides, the CDR3 is TGTGCCAGCAGTTGGCTAGCGGGGAACACCGGGGAGCTGTTTTTT.

The rearrangement joins TRBV28 to TRBJ2-5; 7 nucleotides line up with TRBD1. This CDR3 has 16 residues. Germline trimming cut 7 bases from V and 2 bases from J; bases unmatched to any gene: 13. From germline, CDR1 is MDHEN and CDR2 SYDVKM. Written as DNA, the CDR3 is TGTGCCAGCACTACCCCCAGACAGGGCGAACAAGAGACCCAGTACTTC. This encodes CASTTPRQGEQETQYF.

The V call is TRBV12-2, the J call TRBJ2-7; the D segment call TRBD1 is taken from the table without a DNA check. TRBV12-2 counts as a pseudogene. The CDR3 is 12 residues long. The chain's CDR3 is CASRSRGHEQYF. CDR3 bases: TGTGCAAGTCGCTCTAGGGGCCACGAGCAGTACTTC.

The count of this clone is one. The V and J genes are TRBV11-2 and TRBJ2-7, with TRBD1 identical over 8 bases. The germline gives CDR1 SGHAT, CDR2 FQNNGV. The junction had 9 bases not matched to a gene; V was cut back by 5 bases and J by 0 bases. The CDR3 consists of 16 residues. This chain's CDR3 is CASSPYRTGLSYEQYF. CDR3 bases: TGTGCCAGCAGCCCCTATAGGACAGGGCTCTCCTACGAGCAGTACTTC.

V and J are TRBV4-1 and TRBJ1-1; D remains unclear. V gave up 0 bases and J gave up 0 bases, with 11 bases separating them. This CDR3 comprises 16 residues. CDR1 and CDR2 (germline): MGHRA, YSYEKL. CDR3 in DNA: TGCGCCAGCAGCCAAGATGGCGGTTGGATGAACACTGAAGCTTTCTTT. Translating it yields CASSQDGGWMNTEAFF.

This rearrangement joins TRBV28 to TRBJ2-2, with 12 bases fitting TRBD2. The V segment lost 3 bases and the J segment 4 bases; nucleotides outside the gene matches: 9. This CDR3 contains 18 residues. Germline CDR1 MDHEN, CDR2 SYDVKM. The CDR3 DNA reads as TGTGCCAGCAGTTTGCCTAGCGGGGGGGCCCTTAGCACCGGGGAGCTGTTTTTT. This codes for CASSLPSGGALSTGELFF.

The chain joins TRBV13 to TRBJ2-5; D is uncertain. V lost 6 bases, J lost 4 bases, and 15 bases lay in between. The CDR3 contains 14 residues. The V gene's germline CDR1 is PRHDT and CDR2 FYEKMQ (reference sequence). The CDR3 here is CASSRLNTRETQYF. CDR3 nucleotide sequence: TGTGCCAGCAGTCGCCTCAACACAAGAGAGACCCAGTACTTC.

This rearrangement joins TRBV18 to TRBJ2-3, with TRBD2 matching 13 bases. This CDR3 has 18 amino acids. Per the germline V gene, CDR1 is KGHSH and CDR2 is LQKENI. V shed 6 bases and J 2 bases; nucleotides not matched to a gene: 11. CDR3 nucleotide sequence: TGTGCCAGCTCTTCCCGGACTAGCGGGGGACCCTTCACAGATACGCAGTATTTT. Its translation: CASSSRTSGGPFTDTQYF.

The chain combines TRBV13 with TRBJ2-3, with 9 nucleotides matching TRBD2. The CDR3 totals 16 residues. Germline CDR1 and CDR2: PRHDT and FYEKMQ (reference sequence). V trimming: 0 bases; J trimming: 7 bases; junction bases outside the gene matches: 8. The CDR3 reads CASSLGGGGAGNTQYF. In nucleotides, the CDR3 is TGTGCCAGCAGCTTAGGGGGCGGGGGGGCCGGTAATACGCAGTATTTT.